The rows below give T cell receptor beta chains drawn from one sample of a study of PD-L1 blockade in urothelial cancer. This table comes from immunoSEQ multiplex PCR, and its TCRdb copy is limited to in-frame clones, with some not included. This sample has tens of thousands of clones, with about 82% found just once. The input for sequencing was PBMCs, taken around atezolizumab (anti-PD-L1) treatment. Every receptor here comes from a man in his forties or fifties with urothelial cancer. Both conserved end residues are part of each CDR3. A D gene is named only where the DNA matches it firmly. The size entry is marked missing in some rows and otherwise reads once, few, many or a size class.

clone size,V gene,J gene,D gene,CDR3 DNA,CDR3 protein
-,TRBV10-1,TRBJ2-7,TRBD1,TGCGCCAGGACAGGGACCTACGAGCAGTACTTC,CARTGTYEQYF
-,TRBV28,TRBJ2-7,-,TGTGCCAGCAGCAGCCCCACCGGCGAGGACTACGAGCAGTACTTC,CASSSPTGEDYEQYF
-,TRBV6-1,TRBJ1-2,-,TGTGCCACCGATTGGGAGGGCAGGTATGGCTACACCTTC,CATDWEGRYGYTF
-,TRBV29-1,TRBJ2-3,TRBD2,TGCAGCGTGAGACTAGCGGGAGGGACAGATACGCAGTATTTT,CSVRLAGGTDTQYF
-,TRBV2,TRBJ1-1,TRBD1,TGTGCCAGCACCACCGGGACAGCGAACACTGAAGCTTTCTTT,CASTTGTANTEAFF
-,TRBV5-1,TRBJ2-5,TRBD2,TGCGCCAGCAGCGACCAACTAGCGGGAGTTGGTGAGACCCAGTACTTC,CASSDQLAGVGETQYF
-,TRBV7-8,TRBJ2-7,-,TGTGCCAGCAGCTTAGAGAGCTCCTACGAGCAGTACTTC,CASSLESSYEQYF
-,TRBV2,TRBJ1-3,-,TGTGCCACAGATCGGAGGTCACGTAGAAACACCATATATTTT,CATDRRSRRNTIYF
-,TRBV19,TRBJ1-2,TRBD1,TGTGCCAGCCTACCCAGGACAGGGGCTATTGGCTACACCTTC,CASLPRTGAIGYTF
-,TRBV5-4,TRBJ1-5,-,TGTGCCTGCTCAGGGGACAAAGATCAGCCCCAGCATTTT,CACSGDKDQPQHF
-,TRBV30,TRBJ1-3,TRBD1,TGTGCCTGGAGTGGAGAGACAGGGTCTGGAAACACCATATATTTT,CAWSGETGSGNTIYF
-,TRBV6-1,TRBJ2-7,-,TGTGCCAGCAGTGCCGGGTACGAGCAGTACTTC,CASSAGYEQYF
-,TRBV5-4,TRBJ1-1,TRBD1,TGTGCCAGCAGCTTGGGTGCAGGGGGGAACACTGAAGCTTTCTTT,CASSLGAGGNTEAFF
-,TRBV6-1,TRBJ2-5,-,TGTGCCAGCAGTGCCCTTTCGGGATCCCAAGAGACCCAGTACTTC,CASSALSGSQETQYF
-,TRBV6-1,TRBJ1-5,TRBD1,TGTGCCAGCAGGCCCTTTCGGGACAGGGCTCAGCCCCAGCATTTT,CASRPFRDRAQPQHF
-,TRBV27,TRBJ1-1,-,TGTGCCAGCAGTCCCCGAGAGTTTCAATGGACTGAAGCTTTCTTT,CASSPREFQWTEAFF
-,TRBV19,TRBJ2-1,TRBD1,TGTGCCAGTAGTTTGGGACAGGGGGGCGATGAGCAGTTCTTC,CASSLGQGGDEQFF
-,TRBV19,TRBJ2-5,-,TGTGCCAGTAGTAGCCGGGGTAGCCAATCCGCGCCCCAAGAGACCCAGTACTTC,CASSSRGSQSAPQETQYF
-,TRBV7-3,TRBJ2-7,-,TGTGCCAGCACCAACGGACCAGGGGATACCTACGAGCAGTACTTC,CASTNGPGDTYEQYF
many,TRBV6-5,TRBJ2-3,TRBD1,TGTGCCAGCAGCACACAGGGGGCTGTCACAGATACGCAGTATTTT,CASSTQGAVTDTQYF
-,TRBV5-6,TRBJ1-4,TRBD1,TGTGCCAGCAGCCTCGGGACAGGGGAATGGGATGAAAAACTGTTTTTT,CASSLGTGEWDEKLFF
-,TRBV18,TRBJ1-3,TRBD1,TGTGCCAGCACGGGACCTGGTACAGGGGAGGAAGGAAACACCATATATTTT,CASTGPGTGEEGNTIYF
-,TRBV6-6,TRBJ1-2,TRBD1,TGTGCCAGCAGTCAGGGGGGATTGGGCTATGGCTACACCTTC,CASSQGGLGYGYTF
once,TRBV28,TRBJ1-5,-,TGTGCCAGCAGTTTTGGGGCTGGGCAGCCCCAGCATTTT,CASSFGAGQPQHF
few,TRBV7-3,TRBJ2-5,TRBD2,TGTGCCAGCAGCTCTAGCGGAGGGAGCCAAGAGACCCAGTACTTC,CASSSSGGSQETQYF
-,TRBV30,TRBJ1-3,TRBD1,TGTGCCTGGAGTGACGGGACAGGGGCGTACTCTGGAAACACCATATATTTT,CAWSDGTGAYSGNTIYF
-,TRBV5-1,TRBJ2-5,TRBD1,TGCGCCAGCAGCCGCCTCGACCAAACAGGGGGCGGGGAGACCCAGTACTTC,CASSRLDQTGGGETQYF
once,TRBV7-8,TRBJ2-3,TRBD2,TGTGCCAGCAGCTTAGCGTCAGCGGGAGGGCCGACAGATACGCAGTATTTT,CASSLASAGGPTDTQYF
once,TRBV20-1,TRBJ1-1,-,TGCAGTGCGAGGAGGTCCTCTGAAGCTTTCTTT,CSARRSSEAFF
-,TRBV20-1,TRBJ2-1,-,TGCAGTGCTACTAGAAGCGGTGAGCAGTTCTTC,CSATRSGEQFF
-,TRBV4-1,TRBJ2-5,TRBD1,TGCGCCAGCAGCCAAGATTTTGGGCCGACAGGGCGGGTTGGAGAGACCCAGTACTTC,CASSQDFGPTGRVGETQYF
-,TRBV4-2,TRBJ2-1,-,TGTGCCACCGCAAGCGGGCAATTTAGCTCCTACAATGAGCAGTTCTTC,CATASGQFSSYNEQFF
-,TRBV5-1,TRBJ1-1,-,TGCGCCAGCAGCTTGTCGGGGTTCGGGAACACTGAAGCTTTCTTT,CASSLSGFGNTEAFF
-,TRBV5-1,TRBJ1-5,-,TGCGCCAGCAGCTTGGACGGTTATAGCAATCAGCCCCAGCATTTT,CASSLDGYSNQPQHF
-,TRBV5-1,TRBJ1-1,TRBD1,TGCGCCAGCAGCTACCTTAGTTCCGGGACAGGGGAAGCTTTCTTT,CASSYLSSGTGEAFF
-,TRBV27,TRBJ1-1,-,TGTGCCAGCAGCCTTAGGGCAGGGGTCTTTGCTGAAGCTTTCTTT,CASSLRAGVFAEAFF
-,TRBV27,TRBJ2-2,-,TGTGCCAGCAGCAACCAGGGTGGGGACACCGGGGAGCTGTTTTTT,CASSNQGGDTGELFF
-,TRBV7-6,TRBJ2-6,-,TGTGCCAGCAGACCCGGACTCTACTCTGGGGCCAACGTCCTGACTTTC,CASRPGLYSGANVLTF
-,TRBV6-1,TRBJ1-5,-,TGTGCCAGCAGCCGCCGGACAGCATATCAGCCCCAGCATTTT,CASSRRTAYQPQHF
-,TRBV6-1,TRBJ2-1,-,TGTGCCAGCTGGGCAGCCTACAATGAGCAGTTCTTC,CASWAAYNEQFF
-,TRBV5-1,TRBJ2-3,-,TGCGCCAGCGCGAGGAGCGGGCAGGGCACAGATACGCAGTATTTT,CASARSGQGTDTQYF
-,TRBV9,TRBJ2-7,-,TGTGCCAGCAGCCTGGGGCCGGAGTCCTACGAGCAGTACTTC,CASSLGPESYEQYF
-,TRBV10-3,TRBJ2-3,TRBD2,TGTGCCATCAGTGAGATGGGACTATTCACAGATACGCAGTATTTT,CAISEMGLFTDTQYF
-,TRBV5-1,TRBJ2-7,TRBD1,TGCGCCAGCAGCCCGGGACAGGGCGTGTCCTACGAGCAGTACTTC,CASSPGQGVSYEQYF